The sequence of this T cell receptor beta chain was determined in a study of CD8+ T cells in alopecia areata. Study details: Oral tofacitinib, 5 to 10 mg twice daily, was given in an open-label trial. Tofacitinib continued for 6 to 18 months and was then withheld for 6 months.

RNA was extracted and reverse transcribed into cDNA as the sequencing template. The assay was immunoSEQ multiplex PCR, and TCRdb's table has in-frame clones only and misses some. The sample has 210,000 or so clones, more than 60% seen once. The treatment: oral pan-JAK inhibitor, 5-10 mg twice daily. PBMCs, the starting material, were the source of sorted CD4+ and CD8+ T cells. The CDR3 totals 13 residues. The J segment lost 7 bases and the V segment lost 6 bases, leaving 5 bases of the junction unmatched. The germline V gene has CDR1 LGHNT and CDR2 FRNRAP. The sequence derives from a human donor with alopecia areata. Sequenced material: CD4+ T cells sorted from blood, taken around week 44, from a patient treated with tofacitinib. The chain carries TRBV12-5 and TRBJ2-5, with 10 bases lining up with TRBD2. The CDR3 is CASGVVAGGTQYF. The CDR3 nucleotides are TGTGCTAGTGGAGTTGTAGCGGGGGGGACCCAGTACTTC.